The present T cell receptor (beta chain) was sequenced within a study of cytomegalovirus exposure and HLA in healthy donors. The germline V and J ends were trimmed by 0 bases and 13 bases, with 13 bases remaining between them. Germline V gene sequence: CDR1 SGHTS, CDR2 YDEGEE. The CDR3 is made up of 12 amino acids. In this sample, this clone turned up once. Its antigen is not known. PCR employed 60 Vbeta and 13 Jbeta primers. The table came from immunoSEQ multiplex PCR; TCRdb's copy has only in-frame clones and leaves some out. The sample has about 85,000 clones, over 70% seen once. Study-level points and caveats: Association of a missense DCLRE1C variant with TCR beta V- and J-gene trimming was reported in a later analysis. Prediction of most subjects' HLA-A and HLA-B alleles by TCR beta sequences was reportedly accurate.

Healthy individuals who donated bone marrow served as the donors. The chain is built from TRBV5-8 and TRBJ1-2, with a weak D call TRBD1 (6 bases). Input material: PBMCs. This receptor was taken from a man aged 45 to 65 in good health and CMV-seropositive. The chain's CDR3 is CASSLDRDSSTF. DNA for the CDR3: TGTGCCAGCAGCTTGGACAGGGATAGTTCCACCTTC.